These 21 T cell receptor beta chains were all obtained from the same sample, sequenced in a study of OX40 agonist ivuxolimab in advanced cancers. Some clones are missing from TCRdb's copy, which holds only in-frame ones; the method was immunoSEQ multiplex PCR. There are tens of thousands of clones in the sample; about 88% occur only once, and 5.5% to 7% lies in the top ten. The sequencing used CD4+ or CD8+ T cells sorted from blood, collected in a trial of the OX40 agonist ivuxolimab. These receptors were taken from an adult with an advanced solid tumor such as melanoma, head and neck, liver or kidney cancer.

For this clone: Other nucleotide sequences from this sample produce the same CDR3. The rearrangement uses TRBV28 and TRBJ2-7; 8 bases fit TRBD1. Germline CDR1 and CDR2: MDHEN and SYDVKM. The trim removed 6 bases at V and 2 bases at J, leaving 3 bases unmatched. This CDR3 comprises 13 residues. The CDR3 bases are TGTGCCAGCAGGCAACAGGGGGCCTACGAGCAGTACTTC. Residues: CASRQQGAYEQYF.

The genes are TRBV7-3 and TRBJ2-3; D ambiguous. The CDR3 is 14 amino acids. Germline CDR1 SGHTA, CDR2 FQGTGA. V lost 5 bases and J lost 2, with 11 bases in between. The CDR3 region is CASSPLTDTDTQYF. CDR3 in DNA: TGTGCCAGCAGCCCTCTTACGGACACAGATACGCAGTATTTT.

This chain connects TRBV5-4 to TRBJ2-7; a weak D match, TRBD1 (6 bases). The CDR3 length is 13 residues. V lost 0 bases, J lost 3 bases, and 7 bases lay in between. Germline CDR1 and CDR2: SGHNT and YYREEE (reference sequence). The CDR3 region is CASSLDRVYEQYF. The CDR3 nucleotides read TGTGCCAGCAGCTTGGACAGGGTCTACGAGCAGTACTTC.

V is TRBV6-1 and J is TRBJ1-3, with TRBD1 as a possible D gene (6 bases). The CDR3 extends over 15 amino acids. The germline V gene has CDR1 MNHNS and CDR2 SASEGT. V lost 6 bases and J lost 2, with 14 bases in between. The CDR3 DNA is TGTGCCAGCAGGTCCGGGGCAGGGGCTGGAAACACCATATATTTT. Protein: CASRSGAGAGNTIYF.

This clone has just a few counts. The chain combines TRBV27 with TRBJ2-3; no firm D call. V was shortened by 2 bases and J by 0 bases, with 3 bases between the two germline ends. This CDR3 has 13 residues. Per the germline V gene, CDR1 is MNHEY and CDR2 is SMNVEV (reference sequence). CDR3 protein: CASSLRSTDTQYF. The CDR3, as DNA: TGTGCCAGCAGTTTACGGAGCACAGATACGCAGTATTTT.

The CDR3 spells CASSQNRGANTEAFF. The CDR3, as DNA: TGTGCCAGCAGCCAAAACAGGGGCGCCAACACTGAAGCTTTCTTT. J is TRBJ1-1 and V is TRBV6-1, with 7 nucleotides matching TRBD1. Losses at the gene ends were 6 bases for V and 2 bases for J; bases not matched to a gene: 9. Germline V gives CDR1 MNHNS, CDR2 SASEGT. This CDR3 has 15 amino acids.

The chain combines TRBV19 with TRBJ2-1, with TRBD1 matching 8 bases. The CDR3 has 15 residues. CDR1 and CDR2 (germline): LNHDA, SQIVND (reference sequence). V was clipped by 2 bases and J by 4 bases; unmatched bases: 4. This CDR3 is CASSIQGARYNEQFF. The CDR3 coding sequence is TGTGCCAGTAGTATACAGGGGGCAAGGTACAATGAGCAGTTCTTC.

The sample holds a few counts of this clone. The chain recombines TRBV28 with TRBJ1-6; 11 bases are shared with TRBD1. The CDR3 has 16 amino acids. Germline assignment: CDR1 MDHEN and CDR2 SYDVKM. V dropped 7 bases and J dropped 2; count of bases not matched to a gene: 4. The CDR3: CASTSDRGPYNSPLHF. CDR3 nucleotide sequence: TGTGCCAGCACCTCGGACAGGGGGCCCTATAATTCACCCCTCCACTTT.

The chain is built from TRBV7-2 and TRBJ2-2; tentatively, D is TRBD2 (5 bases). Germline CDR1 is SGHTA and CDR2 is FQGNSA. Trimming stripped 5 bases from V and 6 bases from J, with 10 bases between. The CDR3 contains 13 residues. The CDR3 sequence: CASSRMEAGELFF. DNA of the CDR3: TGTGCCAGCAGCCGCATGGAGGCCGGGGAGCTGTTTTTT. Full variable domain (rest looked up from reference TRBV7-2 and TRBJ2-2): GAGVSQSPSNKVTEKGKDVELRCDPISGHTALYWYRQSLGQGLEFLIYFQGNSAPDKSGLPSDRFSAERTGGSVSTLTIQRTQQEDSAVYLCASSRMEAGELFFGEGSRLTVL.

This clone is a singleton in its sample. This chain joins TRBV7-9 and TRBJ2-5, with TRBD2 as a possible D gene (5 bases). Deletions cut 0 bases from V and 2 bases from J, with 13 bases between. Looked up from germline, CDR1 is SEHNR and CDR2 is FQNEAQ (reference sequence). The length of the CDR3 is 16 residues. The CDR3 nucleotides are TGTGCCAGCAGCTTAGCCCCAAACCGGGGTCAAGAGACCCAGTACTTC. Protein product: CASSLAPNRGQETQYF.

CDR3 region: CASSESHGSWTDTQYF. The CDR3 nucleotides are TGCGCCAGCAGTGAGTCTCACGGGTCTTGGACAGATACGCAGTATTTT. The chain couples TRBV10-2 to TRBJ2-3; D unresolved. The CDR3 is 16 residues long. V was cut by 0 bases and J by 3 bases, with 13 bases left in between. Germline V lookup: CDR1 WSHSY, CDR2 SAAADI.

The chain is built from TRBV4-3 and TRBJ2-1, with 7 bases identical to TRBD2. Unmatched junction bases numbered 17, after V lost 0 bases and J lost 6 bases. There are 19 residues in the CDR3. CDR1 and CDR2 (germline): LGHNA, YSLEER. CDR3 DNA: TGCGCCAGCAGCCAAGACTTTCCTGGACTAAGCGGGATGCGCAATGAGCAGTTCTTC. Protein sequence: CASSQDFPGLSGMRNEQFF.

The chain has TRBV28 and TRBJ2-7, with D possibly being TRBD2 (6 bases). This CDR3 contains 13 residues. Germline values: CDR1 MDHEN, CDR2 SYDVKM. The V end lost 7 bases, the J end lost 4 bases, and 14 bases lay between the germline ends. This CDR3 is CASKKGGQYEQYF. The DNA of the CDR3 is TGTGCCAGCAAAAAGGGAGGCCAGTACGAGCAGTACTTC.

The chain is built from TRBV19 and TRBJ1-6, with TRBD1 identical over 7 bases. J was trimmed by 10 bases and V by 8 bases; bases with no gene match: 8. Looked up from germline, CDR1 is LNHDA and CDR2 is SQIVND (reference sequence). The CDR3 length is 13 residues. The CDR3 here is CASQRGLRSPLHF. The DNA for the CDR3 is TGTGCCAGTCAGAGGGGGCTCAGATCACCCCTCCACTTT.

In this sample, this clone turned up a few times. This chain links TRBV25-1 with TRBJ2-3; 8 positions agree with TRBD1. Germline CDR1 is MGHDK and CDR2 is SYGVNS. V gave up 3 bases and J gave up 0 bases; unmatched junction bases: 2. The CDR3 has 15 amino acids. The CDR3 DNA is TGTGCCAGCAGTGAGACAGGGGATAGCACAGATACGCAGTATTTT. This encodes CASSETGDSTDTQYF.

This clone was seen a handful of times. J is TRBJ2-7 and V is TRBV10-2; D may correspond to TRBD1 or TRBD2 (7 bases each). Germline-derived CDR1 and CDR2 are WSHSY and SAAADI. With 10 bases removed from V and 3 bases from J, the gap between germline ends came to 13 bases. The CDR3 is 12 amino acids. Here the CDR3 reads CATSGGGYEQYV. The CDR3, as DNA: TGCGCCACGTCAGGGGGGGGCTACGAGCAGTACGTC.

The chain combines TRBV5-4 with TRBJ2-7, with TRBD1 matching 7 bases. The CDR3 spans 14 residues. Germline loops: CDR1 SGHNT, CDR2 YYREEE (reference sequence). The V gene end was trimmed by 6 bases and the J gene end by 6 bases; junction bases not matched to a gene: 12. DNA of the CDR3: TGTGCCAGCACCGGTCAGATTTCAGGGGGCGAGCAGTACTTC. Its translation is CASTGQISGGEQYF.

The rearrangement joins TRBV5-6 to TRBJ1-6, with a possible D match to TRBD1 (6 bases). The CDR3 sequence is 15 residues long. Trimming shortened V by 6 bases and J by 2 bases, and 12 bases separated the two germline ends. Germline-derived CDR1 and CDR2 are SGHDT and YYEEEE. Here the CDR3 DNA reads TGTGCCAGCACCAGAGGACAGCCCTATAATTCACCCCTCCACTTT. Translated, it gives CASTRGQPYNSPLHF.

The sample holds one count of this clone. The CDR3 here is CASSQAGGAGETQYF. The CDR3 nucleotides read TGTGCCAGCAGCCAAGCTGGGGGGGCCGGGGAGACCCAGTACTTC. The V gene is TRBV4-2, the J gene TRBJ2-5; D may be TRBD2 (7 bases). The ends were cut back, 1 base at V and 5 bases at J, with 14 bases in the middle. Germline V gene lookup returns CDR1 LGHNA and CDR2 YNFKEQ. The CDR3 runs 15 residues.

The rearrangement links TRBV19 to TRBJ1-2, with D possibly being TRBD1 (6 bases). Germline V lookup: CDR1 LNHDA, CDR2 SQIVND (reference sequence). The CDR3 length is 13 residues. V was clipped by 6 bases and J by 4 bases, with 12 bases between them. CDR3 DNA: TGTGCCAGTAGCTCCGGACAGACCTATGGCTACACCTTC. Protein: CASSSGQTYGYTF.

The gene calls are TRBV7-2 and TRBJ2-2; D ambiguous. This CDR3 spans 15 amino acids. The V gene lost 3 bases and the J gene lost 1 base, with 9 bases spanning the gap. Looked up from germline, CDR1 is SGHTA and CDR2 is FQGNSA. CDR3 amino acids: CASSFPPRNTGELFF. CDR3 bases: TGTGCCAGCAGCTTCCCGCCCAGGAACACCGGGGAGCTGTTTTTT.